This is a list of T cell receptor beta chains from one sample in a study of preoperative IRX-2 immunotherapy in early breast cancer. Sequencing used immunoSEQ multiplex PCR; TCRdb keeps in-frame clones, though not all of them. The table records roughly 24,000 clones, 85% to 95% of them present only once. The sample was tumor tissue, taken after IRX-2 immunotherapy. All receptors derive from a human donor with breast cancer. The CDR3 runs from the conserved cysteine through the conserved F or W. D genes are given only for firm matches. The size field is filled for only some rows; it gives once, few, many or a size class.

clone_size	v_call	j_call	d_call	cdr3_nt	cdr3_aa
-	TRBV29-1	TRBJ2-7	TRBD1	TGCAGCGTTGGACCCGGGACAGGGCCCTACGAGCAGTACTTC	CSVGPGTGPYEQYF
-	TRBV9	TRBJ2-5	-	TGTGCCAGCAGCGTAGTATCGGGGGCGGGGGAGACCCAGTACTTC	CASSVVSGAGETQYF
-	TRBV19	TRBJ2-3	TRBD2	TGTGCCAGTAGCACTAGCGGGAGTACAGATACGCAGTATTTT	CASSTSGSTDTQYF
-	TRBV7-6	TRBJ1-5	-	TGTGCCAGCAGCTTAGCGTTTGGGGGGGCGAGTGGCAATCAGCCCCAGCATTTT	CASSLAFGGASGNQPQHF
-	TRBV25-1	TRBJ2-3	TRBD1	TGTGCCAGCAAGGGCCGAAGGGGACAGGGGTCAGGTGATACGCAGTATTTT	CASKGRRGQGSGDTQYF
once	TRBV6-1	TRBJ2-5	-	TGTGCCAGCAGTGAACCCCCCGTGAAGGGCCGAGAGACCCAGTACTTC	CASSEPPVKGRETQYF
-	TRBV28	TRBJ2-3	TRBD1	TGTGCCAGCAGGGACAGGGTTAGTACAGATACGCAGTATTTT	CASRDRVSTDTQYF
-	TRBV28	TRBJ2-1	TRBD2	TGTGCCAGCAGTTTTCCTAGCGGGAGCTCCTACAATGAGCAGTTCTTC	CASSFPSGSSYNEQFF
-	TRBV6-1	TRBJ2-1	-	TGTGCCAGCAGTGCAAGGACAGCTTCCTACAATGAGCAGTTCTTC	CASSARTASYNEQFF
-	TRBV30	TRBJ1-4	-	TGTGCCTGGAATTTCCAGGGTAATGAAAAACTGTTTTTT	CAWNFQGNEKLFF
-	TRBV4-1	TRBJ1-5	TRBD1	TGCGCCAGCAGCCAAGAAGGCAGGGGGCGGAATCAGCCCCAGCATTTT	CASSQEGRGRNQPQHF
-	TRBV7-9	TRBJ2-2	-	TGTGCCAGCAGCTTATATACCGGGGAGCTGTTTTTT	CASSLYTGELFF
-	TRBV6-6	TRBJ2-7	TRBD1	TGTGCCAGCAGTACCGGGACAGGGAGCTCCTACGAGCAGTACTTC	CASSTGTGSSYEQYF
-	TRBV10-3	TRBJ2-7	-	TGTGCCATCAGTGAAGGACAGTTCGGAGCCTACGAGCAGTACTTC	CAISEGQFGAYEQYF
-	TRBV18	TRBJ2-5	TRBD1	TGTGCCAGCTCACCACCGACAGGGAAAGAGACCCAGTACTTC	CASSPPTGKETQYF
-	TRBV18	TRBJ2-1	TRBD2	TGTGCCAGCTCACTATTGGTAGCGGGAGGGCAAAATCATGAGCAGTTCTTC	CASSLLVAGGQNHEQFF
few	TRBV4-3	TRBJ2-7	TRBD1	TGCGCCAGCAGCCAAGAAACAGGGGACAGGGGCTCCTACGAGCAGTACTTC	CASSQETGDRGSYEQYF
-	TRBV2	TRBJ2-1	TRBD2	TGTGCCAGCAGTACCAGCGGGGGACTTTACAATGAGCAGTTCTTC	CASSTSGGLYNEQFF
-	TRBV14	TRBJ2-5	TRBD1	TGTGCCAGCAGCCAAGAATGGGCAGGGGGAAATGATGAGACCCAGTACTTC	CASSQEWAGGNDETQYF
-	TRBV19	TRBJ2-3	-	TGTGCCAGTATTGGGCGGCCCAGCACAGATACGCAGTATTTT	CASIGRPSTDTQYF
-	TRBV6-4	TRBJ2-2	-	TGTGCCAGCAGGGATAAATATGGGACCGGGGAGCTGTTTTTT	CASRDKYGTGELFF
-	TRBV7-9	TRBJ2-5	-	TGTGCCAGCAGCTTTTCCTCGGGAGAGACCCAGTACTTC	CASSFSSGETQYF
-	TRBV10-2	TRBJ2-7	-	TGCGCCGCCCAAAGGGGGATTACCTACGAGCAGTACTTC	CAAQRGITYEQYF
-	TRBV9	TRBJ1-1	TRBD1	TGTGCCAGCAGCAAGGACAGGGGAAAGGGCACTGAAGCTTTCTTT	CASSKDRGKGTEAFF
-	TRBV15	TRBJ2-7	-	TGTGCCACCAGCAGAGGGTCGGCAACGGACGAGCAGTACTTC	CATSRGSATDEQYF
-	TRBV7-4	TRBJ2-4	-	TGTGCCAGCAGCTCGGGGGTTTCCAAAAACATTCAGTACTTC	CASSSGVSKNIQYF
-	TRBV28	TRBJ2-7	-	TGTGCCAGCAGTGCCTTATACGAGCAGTACTTC	CASSALYEQYF
-	TRBV4-1	TRBJ1-3	-	TGCGCCAGCAGCCAAGATCCGTACTCTGGAAACACCATATATTTT	CASSQDPYSGNTIYF
-	TRBV2	TRBJ2-3	-	TGTGCCAGCAGAAGCACAGATACGCAGTATTTT	CASRSTDTQYF
-	TRBV7-2	TRBJ2-1	TRBD2	TGTGCCAGCAGCTTAGGTCTAGCGGGAGTTTATGAGCAGTTCTTC	CASSLGLAGVYEQFF
-	TRBV18	TRBJ1-2	-	TGTGCCAGCTCACCCGGACCGAACTATGGCTACACCTTC	CASSPGPNYGYTF
-	TRBV7-3	TRBJ2-5	TRBD2	TGTGCCAGCAGCCAATCGAGCGGGATCCAAGAGACCCAGTACTTC	CASSQSSGIQETQYF
-	TRBV19	TRBJ1-3	-	TGTGCCAGTACACGGGGAGGAGGGGTAGGAAACACCATATATTTT	CASTRGGGVGNTIYF
once	TRBV6-5	TRBJ2-5	TRBD2	TGTGCCAGCAGGCGGACTAGCGTCTTGGAGACCCAGTACTTC	CASRRTSVLETQYF
-	TRBV9	TRBJ1-2	TRBD1	TGTGCCAGCAGCCCCGACAGGGGGTATGGCTACACCTTC	CASSPDRGYGYTF
-	TRBV2	TRBJ1-1	-	TGTGCCAGCTGGGACACAGGGTTGTCTGAAGCTTTCTTT	CASWDTGLSEAFF
-	TRBV5-1	TRBJ1-1	-	TGCGCCAGCACCTTGAACACCGGGACGGTGAACACTGAAGCTTTCTTT	CASTLNTGTVNTEAFF
once	TRBV27	TRBJ2-7	-	TGTGCCAGCAGTTTATCGGTAACCTACGAGCAGTACTTC	CASSLSVTYEQYF
-	TRBV5-1	TRBJ2-2	TRBD1	TGCGCCAGCAGCTTGGCGGGACAGTGGAGCGGGGAGCTGTTTTTT	CASSLAGQWSGELFF
-	TRBV6-6	TRBJ1-5	TRBD1	TGTGCCAGCAGCGGACAGGGACAGAATCAACCCCAGCATTTT	CASSGQGQNQPQHF